Each of the 27 T cell receptor beta chains below was sequenced from the same sample in a study of early T cells in non-severe SARS-CoV-2 infection. TCRdb itself ran the 5' RACE reads through MiXCR, one entry per CDR3 protein. The repertoire holds 55,000 to 70,000 distinct CDR3 sequences, with 3.5% to 6% as singletons. The sequencing here drew on whole blood, taken at baseline. The receptors originated from an adult who was a healthcare worker with PCR-confirmed SARS-CoV-2 infection or an uninfected control (not recorded which). The donor label of this sample is uncertain.

This clonotype was seen a single time. This could be a read error, since a much larger clone is one nucleotide away. CDR3 region: CASSFGRPTNTGELFF. CDR3 coding DNA: TGTGCCAGCAGCTTTGGGCGTCCTACAAACACCGGGGAGCTGTTTTTT. The chain combines TRBV7-9 with TRBJ2-2; D is uncertain. V lost 3 bases and J 2 bases, leaving 13 bases between the germline ends. This CDR3 is 16 amino acids long. Germline V lookup: CDR1 SEHNR, CDR2 FQNEAQ (reference sequence). The variable domain in full, with the rest retrieved from reference TRBV7-9 and TRBJ2-2, is DTGVSQNPRHKITKRGQNVTFRCDPISEHNRLYWYRQTLGQGPEFLTYFQNEAQLEKSRLLSDRFSAERPKGSFSTLEIQRTEQGDSAMYLCASSFGRPTNTGELFFGEGSRLTVL.

In this sample, this clonotype turned up many times. V and J are TRBV20-1 and TRBJ2-1; D is unresolved. The CDR3 sequence is 13 residues long. Germline CDR1 DFQATT, CDR2 SNEGSKA (reference sequence). Between the trimmed V and J ends, which lost 1 base and 0 bases, there was a span of 4 bases. The chain's CDR3 is CSARVPSYNEQFF. The CDR3 bases are TGCAGTGCTAGAGTACCCTCCTACAATGAGCAGTTCTTC.

This clonotype was counted many times. The CDR3 coding sequence is TGTGCCAGCAGCTTGCCCCGACAGGGGGCAAGTGGGACTGAAGCTTTCTTT. Translation: CASSLPRQGASGTEAFF. The chain couples TRBV7-2 to TRBJ1-1; 10 bases fit TRBD1. Trimming took 3 bases from V and 5 from J; bases not matched to a gene: 12. CDR3 length: 17 residues. Germline assignment: CDR1 SGHTA and CDR2 FQGNSA.

The V gene is TRBV7-9, the J gene TRBJ2-4; weak D call: TRBD2 (6 bases). CDR3 length: 15 amino acids. Per germline, CDR1 SEHNR and CDR2 FQNEAQ (reference sequence). Trimming pared 5 bases from V and 0 bases from J, leaving 11 bases between. CDR3 DNA sequence: TGTGCCAGCAGCGGGACGGGGGTAGCCAAAAACATTCAGTACTTC. It translates to CASSGTGVAKNIQYF.

This clonotype came up a few times. The V gene is TRBV5-1, the J gene TRBJ1-1; tentatively, D is TRBD1 (6 bases). The V end was cut by 3 bases, the J end by 1 base, with 13 bases between. Germline CDR1 is SGHRS and CDR2 is YFSETQ. This CDR3 comprises 15 residues. CDR3 nucleotides: TGCGCCAGCAGCTACCCCGGGACATCGAACACTGAAGCTTTCTTT. This translates into CASSYPGTSNTEAFF.

This clonotype was seen repeatedly, ten times or more. The chain is built from TRBV7-6 and TRBJ2-7; D possibly corresponds to TRBD1 (6 bases). There are 13 residues in the CDR3. Trimming stripped 0 bases from V and 6 bases from J, with 9 bases between. Germline V gene lookup returns CDR1 SGHVS and CDR2 FNYEAQ. The CDR3 region is CASSLAQGGEQYF. As DNA, the CDR3 is TGTGCCAGCAGCTTAGCGCAAGGGGGCGAGCAGTACTTC.

This clonotype was seen repeatedly, ten times or more. This sequence joins TRBV5-4 and TRBJ1-6; TRBD1 agrees at 11 bases. Trimming removed 4 bases from V and 9 bases from J; junction bases left unmatched: 6. Germline V CDR1 and CDR2: SGHNT, YYREEE (reference sequence). This CDR3 contains 15 residues. The CDR3 nucleotides read TGTGCCAGCAGCGGTCCGGGACAGGGGGTTTCACCCCTCCACTTT. This encodes CASSGPGQGVSPLHF.

This clonotype was seen repeatedly, ten times or more. V is TRBV7-2 and J is TRBJ1-1; 9 nucleotides agree with TRBD1. V lost 1 base and J lost 0; bases outside the gene matches: 3. Germline assignment: CDR1 SGHTA and CDR2 FQGNSA. This CDR3 has 16 amino acids. CDR3 sequence (DNA): TGTGCCAGCAGCTTAGACAGGGGGCTTATGAACACTGAAGCTTTCTTT. It yields the protein CASSLDRGLMNTEAFF.

This clonotype was detected a few times. CDR3 region: CASSPPGGTLRELFF. Written as DNA, the CDR3 is TGTGCCAGCTCACCACCGGGGGGGACTCTCCGGGAGCTGTTTTTT. This chain uses TRBV18 with TRBJ2-2; 7 bases match TRBD2. The V gene end was trimmed by 0 bases and the J gene end by 9 bases; junction bases not matched to a gene: 7. This CDR3 is built from 15 residues. Germline lookup yields CDR1 KGHSH and CDR2 LQKENI.

At least ten counts were recorded for this clonotype. This chain connects TRBV20-1 to TRBJ2-3; no clear D gene. CDR1 is DFQATT and CDR2 is SNEGSKA in the germline V gene (reference sequence). This CDR3 has 15 amino acids. V lost 4 bases and J 1 base, leaving 15 bases between the germline ends. The CDR3 sequence is CSAMILSSGTDTQYF. CDR3 nucleotides: TGCAGTGCTATGATACTGTCCTCGGGCACAGATACGCAGTATTTT.

This clonotype was seen only a few times. In DNA, the CDR3 is TGTGCCAGCAGCTTCCAGCGGGGGGGCGGCACCGGGGAGCTGTTTTTT. Its translation: CASSFQRGGGTGELFF. The V and J genes are TRBV7-2 and TRBJ2-2; 10 nucleotides match TRBD2. Germline CDR1 and CDR2: SGHTA and FQGNSA. V was clipped by 3 bases and J by 4 bases; unmatched bases: 5. This CDR3 comprises 16 residues. Filled out from reference TRBV7-2 and TRBJ2-2, the complete variable domain reads GAGVSQSPSNKVTEKGKDVELRCDPISGHTALYWYRQSLGQGLEFLIYFQGNSAPDKSGLPSDRFSAERTGGSVSTLTIQRTQQEDSAVYLCASSFQRGGGTGELFFGEGSRLTVL.

This clonotype was detected many times. The genes are TRBV20-1 and TRBJ2-3; 7 nucleotides align to TRBD1. Trimming cost V 0 bases and J 8 bases; bases outside gene matches: 8. The V gene's germline CDR1 is DFQATT and CDR2 SNEGSKA (reference sequence). The CDR3 runs 14 residues. The CDR3: CSARDWGQTPTQYF. CDR3 nucleotides: TGCAGTGCTAGAGATTGGGGACAGACTCCTACGCAGTATTTT.

This chain's CDR3 is CASSFSGRNTEAFF. CDR3 DNA: TGTGCCAGCAGTTTTTCGGGCCGGAACACTGAAGCTTTCTTT. The rearrangement joins TRBV12-3 or TRBV12-4 to TRBJ1-1; the D is unclear. The CDR3 is 14 amino acids. Trimming took 3 bases from V and 1 from J, leaving 9 bases between them.

This clonotype was detected only a few times. DNA for the CDR3: TGTGCCAGCAGCGTAGCCCCGACGGTAGTTAACTATGGCTACACCTTC. It codes for CASSVAPTVVNYGYTF. This rearrangement joins TRBV9 to TRBJ1-2; D gene unclear. The CDR3 extends over 16 amino acids. Germline lookup yields CDR1 SGDLS and CDR2 YYNGEE. Trimming took 0 bases from V and 1 from J, leaving 13 bases between them. The full variable domain, completed using reference TRBV9 and TRBJ1-2, is DSGVTQTPKHLITATGQRVTLRCSPRSGDLSVYWYQQSLDQGLQFLIQYYNGEERAKGNILERFSAQQFPDLHSELNLSSLELGDSALYFCASSVAPTVVNYGYTFGSGTRLTVV.

There are many counts of this clonotype. The chain is built from TRBV6-5 and TRBJ1-6; tentative D call: TRBD1 (5 bases). The CDR3 spans 16 residues. Germline CDR1 reads MNHEY; CDR2 reads SVGAGI. Trimming took off 6 bases at V and 0 bases at J, with 12 bases between the two ends. Here the CDR3 DNA reads TGTGCCAGCAGCAATTGGGGGGGCTCCTATAATTCACCCCTCCACTTT. Encoded protein: CASSNWGGSYNSPLHF.

At least ten counts were recorded for this clonotype. The J gene is TRBJ1-5, the V gene TRBV12-3 or TRBV12-4, with 9 bases lining up with TRBD1. With 4 bases clipped from V and 6 bases from J, the junction kept 4 bases outside the gene matches. This CDR3 spans 14 amino acids. The CDR3 loop is CASSSGTGSQPQHF. CDR3 nucleotides: TGTGCCAGCAGTTCCGGGACAGGGTCTCAGCCCCAGCATTTT.

This clonotype has only a few counts. V usage is TRBV7-9 and J usage is TRBJ1-4; TRBD1 aligns across 7 bases. J gave up 0 bases and V 5 bases, and 6 bases lay outside the gene matches. This CDR3 is 16 amino acids long. Germline values: CDR1 SEHNR, CDR2 FQNEAQ (reference sequence). CDR3: CASSVGQIATNEKLFF. The CDR3 DNA reads TGTGCCAGCAGCGTGGGACAGATTGCAACTAATGAAAAACTGTTTTTT.

This chain links TRBV7-9 with TRBJ1-2; D uncertain. The CDR3 loop spans 11 amino acids. V was cut by 4 bases and J by 4 bases, with 4 bases left in between. The germline CDR1 and CDR2 sequences are SEHNR and FQNEAQ (reference sequence). The CDR3 protein is CASSSGYGYTF. The CDR3 DNA is TGTGCCAGCAGCTCAGGCTATGGCTACACCTTC.

This clonotype was picked up many times. The CDR3: CSASGGRGSLNTEAFF. The CDR3 nucleotides are TGCAGTGCTAGCGGGGGACGTGGCAGTCTGAACACTGAAGCTTTCTTT. This chain joins TRBV20-1 and TRBJ1-1, with D possibly TRBD1 on 5 matching bases. Trimming removed 3 bases from V and 0 bases from J, with 17 bases in between. Germline V gives CDR1 DFQATT, CDR2 SNEGSKA (reference sequence). The CDR3 length is 16 residues.

This clonotype was seen ten or more times. The chain is built from TRBV29-1 and TRBJ2-7; TRBD2 might be the D (6 bases). The CDR3 runs 14 residues. Germline CDR1 SQVTM, CDR2 ANQGSEA. V lost 3 bases to trimming and J lost 2 bases, with 14 bases between them. This CDR3 is CSVERGSGAYEQYF. The CDR3 DNA sequence: TGCAGCGTTGAGCGGGGATCAGGAGCCTACGAGCAGTACTTC.

The sample holds many counts of this clonotype. The chain carries TRBV18 and TRBJ1-1; no clear D gene. V lost 0 bases to trimming and J lost 3 bases, with 14 bases between them. CDR3 length: 16 residues. Germline V gene sequence: CDR1 KGHSH, CDR2 LQKENI. The CDR3 region is CASSPPVLRLDTEAFF. The CDR3 coding sequence is TGTGCCAGCTCACCACCGGTCCTCCGCCTTGACACTGAAGCTTTCTTT.

This clonotype was counted ten times or more. The rearrangement links TRBV6-5 to TRBJ2-7, with 7 bases that match TRBD2. This CDR3 contains 13 residues. Germline loops: CDR1 MNHEY, CDR2 SVGAGI. Trimming removed 11 bases from V and 3 bases from J; junction bases left unmatched: 10. The CDR3 protein is CAAQRGGLYEQYF. In nucleotides, the CDR3 is TGTGCCGCCCAGCGGGGAGGACTCTACGAGCAGTACTTC.

This clonotype was counted ten times or more. The chain joins TRBV4-3 to TRBJ2-2; TRBD1 might be the D (6 bases). The CDR3 loop spans 14 amino acids. In germline, CDR1 is LGHNA, CDR2 YSLEER. V was cut by 1 base and J by 6 bases, with 9 bases left in between. The CDR3 loop is CASSQAQGSGELFF. CDR3 coding DNA: TGCGCCAGCAGCCAAGCTCAGGGGTCCGGGGAGCTGTTTTTT.

This clonotype was detected many times. This chain links TRBV12-3 or TRBV12-4 with TRBJ2-1; 8 bases fit TRBD2. The trim removed 1 base at V and 4 bases at J, leaving 6 bases unmatched. CDR3 length: 16 amino acids. The CDR3 DNA sequence: TGTGCCAGCAGTTTAGATCGGGGGGGGAAATACAATGAGCAGTTCTTC. It yields the protein CASSLDRGGKYNEQFF.

The chain is built from TRBV28 and TRBJ2-7, with 9 positions matching TRBD1. The V and J ends lost 5 bases and 9 bases, in that order; junction bases with no gene match: 14. The CDR3 totals 15 residues. CDR1 is MDHEN, CDR2 SYDVKM, per germline. The CDR3 DNA follows: TGTGCCAGCAGTGATAACGACAGGGGGGGAGAAGGGCAGTACTTC. This gives the protein CASSDNDRGGEGQYF.

Many counts were recorded for this clonotype. The chain is built from TRBV20-1 and TRBJ1-5; 7 bases line up with TRBD1. Germline CDR1 reads DFQATT; CDR2 reads SNEGSKA (reference sequence). The CDR3 runs 15 residues. The ends lost 0 bases at V and 7 bases at J; junction bases unmatched: 9. CDR3 nucleotide sequence: TGCAGTGCTAGAGAGGAAAGAGGGGGCGGGCAGCCCCAGCATTTT. It encodes CSAREERGGGQPQHF.

This clonotype was seen more than once but under ten times. This chain joins TRBV6-2 or TRBV6-3 and TRBJ1-2; no clear D gene. The V and J ends lost 0 bases and 5 bases respectively, with 4 bases between them. Germline V gives CDR1 MNHEY, CDR2 SVGEGT. The CDR3 spans 12 residues. CDR3: CASSYSDYGYTF. CDR3 bases: TGTGCCAGCAGTTACTCTGATTATGGCTACACCTTC.